These 10 T cell receptor beta chains were sequenced from one sample in a study of T cells in Graves' hyperthyroidism and ophthalmopathy. Using RNA transcripts as the source, TCR beta CDR3 regions were amplified. With the HTBI primer set, the TCR CDR3 went through a first round of RT-PCR. MiXCR, applied by TCRdb to the multiplex PCR reads, yields one record per CDR3 protein. The repertoire consists of about 570,000 distinct CDR3 sequences, with 14% occurring once and the leading ten covering around 14%. The specimen was blood. The source is a woman aged 40-49 years with Graves' hyperthyroidism.

The rearrangement links TRBV7-9 to TRBJ2-7; 10 bases align to TRBD2. Per germline, CDR1 SEHNR and CDR2 FQNEAQ (reference sequence). The CDR3 runs 16 residues. V shed 5 bases, J shed 1 base, and the junction held 8 bases outside the gene matches. CDR3 DNA: TGTGCCAGCAGCCACCTTACTAGCGGGACTTCCTACGAGCAGTACTTC. Residues: CASSHLTSGTSYEQYF.

About this clonotype itself: At one end the junction does not follow the germline gene, possibly because of a read error. The genes are TRBV7-3 and TRBJ2-5, with TRBD1 as a possible D gene (6 bases). This CDR3 comprises 15 residues. Germline V gene data show CDR1 as SGHTA and CDR2 as FQGTGA. The CDR3 region is CASSLGQSTQETQYF. As DNA, the CDR3 is TGTGCCAGCAGCTTAGGACAGTCAACGCAAGAGACCCAGTACTTT. Variable domain in full (rest from reference TRBV7-3 and TRBJ2-5): GAGVSQTPSNKVTEKGKYVELRCDPISGHTALYWYRQSLGQGPEFLIYFQGTGAADDSGLPNDRFFAVRPEGSVSTLKIQRTERGDSAVYLCASSLGQSTQETQYFGPGTRLLVL.

This rearrangement joins TRBV30 to TRBJ2-2; either TRBD1 or TRBD2 may fit D (5 bases each). V lost 4 bases and J lost 4, with 16 bases in between. The CDR3 extends over 15 amino acids. Germline loops: CDR1 GTSNPN, CDR2 SVGIG (reference sequence). The CDR3 region is CAWTVQGAATGELFF. The CDR3, as DNA: TGTGCCTGGACCGTTCAGGGAGCCGCCACCGGGGAGCTGTTTTTT. Full variable domain (remainder filled in from reference TRBV30 and TRBJ2-2): SQTIHQWPATLVQPVGSPLSLECTVEGTSNPNLYWYRQAAGRGLQLLFYSVGIGQISSEVPQNLSASRPQDRQFILSSKKLLLSDSGFYLCAWTVQGAATGELFFGEGSRLTVL.

Many counts were recorded for this clonotype. The chain carries TRBV7-2 and TRBJ2-5; 9 bases align to TRBD2. Germline-derived CDR1 and CDR2 are SGHTA and FQGNSA. The J segment lost 1 base and the V segment lost 3 bases, leaving 6 bases of the junction unmatched. This CDR3 spans 16 amino acids. The CDR3 nucleotides are TGTGCCAGCAGCTTCTTAGCGGGGGTTCGCCAAGAGACCCAGTACTTC. Translating it yields CASSFLAGVRQETQYF. The full variable domain, completed using reference TRBV7-2 and TRBJ2-5, is GAGVSQSPSNKVTEKGKDVELRCDPISGHTALYWYRQSLGQGLEFLIYFQGNSAPDKSGLPSDRFSAERTGGSVSTLTIQRTQQEDSAVYLCASSFLAGVRQETQYFGPGTRLLVL.

This clonotype has only a few counts. The rearrangement joins TRBV7-9 to TRBJ2-5; 10 positions match TRBD2. Germline CDR1 SEHNR, CDR2 FQNEAQ (reference sequence). V dropped 1 base and J dropped 4; count of bases not matched to a gene: 15. The CDR3 has 19 amino acids. The CDR3: CASSLVWKREGVSGETQYF. The CDR3 DNA is TGTGCCAGCAGCTTAGTTTGGAAGCGGGAGGGCGTATCGGGAGAGACCCAGTACTTC.

Ten or more counts support this clonotype. The chain uses TRBV28 and TRBJ2-7; no firm D call. V dropped 5 bases and J dropped 5 bases, with 22 bases sitting between them. CDR1 is MDHEN, CDR2 SYDVKM, per germline. The CDR3 loop spans 16 amino acids. CDR3 nucleotides: TGTGCCAGCAGTCCTAGATCTGGTCCCCCTCTCGACGAGCAGTACTTC. Protein: CASSPRSGPPLDEQYF.

This clonotype was observed a few times. This chain connects TRBV12-3 or TRBV12-4 to TRBJ2-1; 8 bases line up with TRBD1. The trim removed 3 bases at V and 1 base at J, leaving 11 bases unmatched. The CDR3 runs 18 residues. This CDR3 reads CASSFSERRDRSYNEQFF. For the CDR3, the DNA is TGTGCCAGCAGTTTTTCCGAACGTCGGGACAGGTCCTACAATGAGCAGTTCTTC.

The genes are TRBV20-1 and TRBJ2-2, with TRBD2 matching over 11 bases. The CDR3 totals 16 residues. V lost 3 bases to trimming and J lost 5 bases; unmatched junction nucleotides: 8. Germline CDR1 and CDR2: DFQATT and SNEGSKA (reference sequence). CDR3 loop: CSASITSGSKTGELFF. The CDR3 DNA reads as TGCAGTGCTAGCATCACTAGCGGGAGTAAAACCGGGGAGCTGTTTTTT.

The rearrangement joins TRBV28 to TRBJ1-2; D unclear. The germline V gene encodes CDR1 MDHEN and CDR2 SYDVKM. Between the trimmed V and J ends, which lost 3 bases and 10 bases, there was a span of 9 bases. This CDR3 spans 11 amino acids. DNA for the CDR3: TGTGCCAGCAGTTTCACAGACGACTACACCTTC. It is translated as CASSFTDDYTF.

The chain carries TRBV20-1 and TRBJ2-1; TRBD2 matches 14 bases. Germline V gives CDR1 DFQATT, CDR2 SNEGSKA (reference sequence). After removal of 2 bases from V and 6 bases from J, the junction contained 6 bases not matched to a gene. The CDR3 runs to 16 residues. The CDR3 here is CSARPPGTSGSNEQFF. Written as DNA, the CDR3 is TGCAGTGCTAGACCCCCAGGGACTAGCGGGAGCAATGAGCAGTTCTTC.